This T cell receptor (beta chain) was captured in a study of identifying expanded T cells in peripheral blood (dated by TCRdb to about 2019). General notes on the study: Separate aliquots of the same genomic DNA pool were sequenced to produce technical replicates, and four replicates were compared in pairs.

TCRbeta CDR3 regions were profiled by bias-controlled multiplex PCR amplification of genomic DNA with the immunoSEQ Assay. Under the source paper's analysis protocol: To quantify the absolute abundance of each unique TCRbeta CDR3 region, the sequences were collapsed and filtered. Two models were used to test differential abundance: a binomial model (Fisher-equivalent) and a beta-binomial model that adds time-dependent variance fitted from healthy donors. Clones with fewer than 5 combined templates were excluded, and clones with Benjamini-Hochberg FDR below 0.01 were called differentially abundant. The form v = (b*log(k)+a)^2 was used to model beta-binomial variance as a function of total template count across the two samples. Not all clones reach the TCRdb copy of this immuneACCESS table, which keeps in-frame sequences only. Checked studies attribute under half of the gap to unresolved V genes and leave the rest unexplained. D and trimming were read from the DNA, whereas the V and J calls and clone size are those reported in that table. This sample holds over 70,000 clones; around 89% were observed only once. The ten largest make up over 15% of the sample.

During the collection period, no immune events, such as infections, were documented for the healthy donors. Healthy-donor blood repertoires served as a training cohort to calibrate time-dependent variance in a beta-binomial model of T-cell clone differential abundance. The training cohort was composed of approximately 10 healthy donors, 3 female and 7 male. Donor ages ranged from about 29 to 65 years, with an average of 43 years. Obtained from a commercial supplier, whole blood was collected from each healthy donor at three time points set about 2 weeks apart. For immunosequencing, genomic DNA was extracted from whole blood that had not been sorted. Results and caveats for the whole study, not just this receptor: The beta-binomial model significantly reduced the number of clones called differentially abundant and the false-positive rate across all healthy-donor time intervals. Between technical replicates the binomial model flagged approximately 1.2 differentially abundant clones, whereas over around 2 weeks the binomial model flagged about 15 and over roughly 4 weeks approximately 20. Variance in clone template counts between roughly two-week samples significantly increased with total template count across all healthy donors. The authors expected that biological variance in healthy repertoires might rise further over much longer intervals, such as months to years.

This clone was counted a single time. The clone's antigen remains unknown. One base away there is no much larger clone; base qualities are not given. Sequences were obtained from blood. The source is a person aged 18 to 69 in good health.

The CDR3: CASSFNNEQFF. The sequenced DNA is TGTGCCAGCAGCTTTAACAATGAGCAGTTCTTC. The V and J genes are TRBV5-6 and TRBJ2-1, with the D gene call left open. V is pared back by 2 bases and J by 5 bases, with 2 bases lying between the germline termini. CDR1 and CDR2 (SGHDT, YYEEEE) derive from the germline V gene. The CDR3, from cysteine to phenylalanine, totals 11 residues. The entry retains the CDR3 DNA only, 33 bases that are in frame from base 1.